This TCR beta chain is drawn from a study of blood T cell repertoires in COVID-19. Study at large: Nucleic acid was either cDNA or gDNA, and it came from T cells, B-cell-depleted T cells, or PBMCs.

TCRdb keeps only in-frame clones here, not all; method: immunoSEQ multiplex PCR. This table holds around 77,000 clones, more than 75% found once. Germline V lookup: CDR1 SGHVS, CDR2 FNYEAQ. The CDR3 is 17 residues long. With V trimmed by 2 bases and J by 6 bases, 15 bases remained unmatched. The sequenced material came from peripheral blood. This TCR came from a woman of 80 years or more with active or convalescent COVID-19. V is TRBV7-6 and J is TRBJ1-2; 7 bases map to TRBD1. CDR3 coding DNA: TGTGCCAGCAGCTTATTAGAACCCGACAGGGACACAAATGGCTACACCTTC. Residues: CASSLLEPDRDTNGYTF.